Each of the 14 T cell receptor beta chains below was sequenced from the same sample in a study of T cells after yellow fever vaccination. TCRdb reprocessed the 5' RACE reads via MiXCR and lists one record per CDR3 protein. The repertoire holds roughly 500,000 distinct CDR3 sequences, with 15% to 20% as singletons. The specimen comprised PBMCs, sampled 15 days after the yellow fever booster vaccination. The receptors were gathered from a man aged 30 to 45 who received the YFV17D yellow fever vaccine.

The CDR3 protein is CASSVGLAGGLNYEQYF. CDR3 in DNA: TGTGCCAGCAGTGTTGGACTAGCGGGAGGGCTAAACTACGAGCAGTACTTC. This rearrangement joins TRBV12-3 or TRBV12-4 to TRBJ2-7; 15 bases are a match to TRBD2. This CDR3 region has 17 residues. The ends lost 5 bases at V and 3 bases at J; junction bases unmatched: 8.

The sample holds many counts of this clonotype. The CDR3 loop reads CASSYPTGGPTGELFF. The CDR3 coding sequence is TGTGCCAGCAGTTACCCGACGGGAGGGCCGACCGGGGAGCTGTTTTTT. The V gene is TRBV6-2 or TRBV6-3, the J gene TRBJ2-2; 8 nucleotides line up with TRBD2. CDR1 MNHEY and CDR2 SVGEGT come from the germline V gene. Unmatched junction bases numbered 7, after V lost 2 bases and J lost 5 bases. This CDR3 is built from 16 residues.

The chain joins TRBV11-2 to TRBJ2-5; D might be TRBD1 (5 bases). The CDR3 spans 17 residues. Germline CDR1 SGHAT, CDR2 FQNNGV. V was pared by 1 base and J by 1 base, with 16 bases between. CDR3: CASSLGSQGSFQETQYF. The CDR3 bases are TGTGCCAGCAGCTTAGGGTCCCAGGGCAGCTTCCAAGAGACCCAGTACTTC.

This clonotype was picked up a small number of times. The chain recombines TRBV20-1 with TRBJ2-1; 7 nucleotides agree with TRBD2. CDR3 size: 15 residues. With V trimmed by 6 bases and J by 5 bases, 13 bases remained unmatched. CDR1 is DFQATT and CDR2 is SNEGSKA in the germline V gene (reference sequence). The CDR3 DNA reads TGCAGTGCGAGGCCCGGCGGGAGTTCCCACAATGAGCAGTTCTTC. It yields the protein CSARPGGSSHNEQFF.

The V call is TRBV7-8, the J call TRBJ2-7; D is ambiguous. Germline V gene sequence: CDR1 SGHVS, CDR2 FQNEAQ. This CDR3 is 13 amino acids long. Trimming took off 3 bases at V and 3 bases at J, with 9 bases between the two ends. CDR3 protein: CASSFAVDYEQYF. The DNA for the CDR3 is TGTGCCAGCAGCTTTGCCGTTGACTACGAGCAGTACTTC.

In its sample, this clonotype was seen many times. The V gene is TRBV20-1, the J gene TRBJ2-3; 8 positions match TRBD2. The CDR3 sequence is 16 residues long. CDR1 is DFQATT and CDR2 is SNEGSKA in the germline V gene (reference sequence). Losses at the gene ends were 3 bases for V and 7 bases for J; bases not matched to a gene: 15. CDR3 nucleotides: TGCAGTGCTAGGCATTCGAGCGGGAGTAGTTTAAATACGCAGTATTTT. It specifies CSARHSSGSSLNTQYF.

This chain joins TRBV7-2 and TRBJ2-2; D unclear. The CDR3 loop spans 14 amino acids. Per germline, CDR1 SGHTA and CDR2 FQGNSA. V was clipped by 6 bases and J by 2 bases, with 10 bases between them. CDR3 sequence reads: CASSQIKNTGELFF. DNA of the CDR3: TGTGCCAGCAGTCAGATAAAAAACACCGGGGAGCTGTTTTTT.

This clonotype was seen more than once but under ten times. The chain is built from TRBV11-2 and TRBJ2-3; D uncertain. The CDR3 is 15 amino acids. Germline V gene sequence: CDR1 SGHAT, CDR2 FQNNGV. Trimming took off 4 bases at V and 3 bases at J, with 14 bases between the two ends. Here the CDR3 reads CASSSEDLRTDTQYF. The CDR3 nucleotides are TGTGCCAGCAGCTCTGAGGATTTGAGGACAGATACGCAGTATTTT.

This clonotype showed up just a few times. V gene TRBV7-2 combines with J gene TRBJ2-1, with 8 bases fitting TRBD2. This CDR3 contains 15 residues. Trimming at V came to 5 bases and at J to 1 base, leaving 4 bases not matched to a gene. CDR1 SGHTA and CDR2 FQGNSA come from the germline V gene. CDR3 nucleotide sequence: TGTGCCAGCAGCCCCCGGGAGGGTTCCTACAATGAGCAGTTCTTC. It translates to CASSPREGSYNEQFF.

The CDR3 sequence is CASSPQGSNTEAFF. The CDR3 nucleotides read TGTGCCAGCAGTCCACAGGGTTCGAACACTGAAGCTTTCTTT. The chain recombines TRBV27 with TRBJ1-1; a weak D match, TRBD1 (6 bases). CDR3 length: 14 amino acids. Per germline, CDR1 MNHEY and CDR2 SMNVEV (reference sequence). The ends were cut back, 5 bases at V and 1 base at J, with 11 bases in the middle.

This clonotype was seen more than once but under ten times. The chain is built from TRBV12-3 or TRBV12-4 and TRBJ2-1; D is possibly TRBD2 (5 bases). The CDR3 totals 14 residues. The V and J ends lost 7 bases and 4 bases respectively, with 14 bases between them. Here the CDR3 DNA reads TGTGCCAGCACCGAGCGGAGTCAGTACAATGAGCAGTTCTTC. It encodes CASTERSQYNEQFF.

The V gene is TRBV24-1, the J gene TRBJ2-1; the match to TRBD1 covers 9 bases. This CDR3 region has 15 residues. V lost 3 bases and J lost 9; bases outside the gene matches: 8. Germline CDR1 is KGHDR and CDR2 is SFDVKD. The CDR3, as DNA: TGTGCCACCAGTGATGCCGGGACAGGGACGGGTGAGCAGTTCTTC. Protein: CATSDAGTGTGEQFF.

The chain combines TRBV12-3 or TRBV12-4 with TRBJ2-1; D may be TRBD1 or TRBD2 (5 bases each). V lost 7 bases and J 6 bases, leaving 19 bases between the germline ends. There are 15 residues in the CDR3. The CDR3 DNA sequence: TGTGCCAGCACCTGGGGGACCCTGGGTTCCAATGAGCAGTTCTTC. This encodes CASTWGTLGSNEQFF.

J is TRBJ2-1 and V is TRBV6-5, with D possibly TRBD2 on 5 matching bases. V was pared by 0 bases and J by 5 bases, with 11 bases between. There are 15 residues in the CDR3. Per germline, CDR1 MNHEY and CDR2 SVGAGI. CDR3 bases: TGTGCCAGCAGTTACTCAGCGGTAAGACACAATGAGCAGTTCTTC. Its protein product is CASSYSAVRHNEQFF.